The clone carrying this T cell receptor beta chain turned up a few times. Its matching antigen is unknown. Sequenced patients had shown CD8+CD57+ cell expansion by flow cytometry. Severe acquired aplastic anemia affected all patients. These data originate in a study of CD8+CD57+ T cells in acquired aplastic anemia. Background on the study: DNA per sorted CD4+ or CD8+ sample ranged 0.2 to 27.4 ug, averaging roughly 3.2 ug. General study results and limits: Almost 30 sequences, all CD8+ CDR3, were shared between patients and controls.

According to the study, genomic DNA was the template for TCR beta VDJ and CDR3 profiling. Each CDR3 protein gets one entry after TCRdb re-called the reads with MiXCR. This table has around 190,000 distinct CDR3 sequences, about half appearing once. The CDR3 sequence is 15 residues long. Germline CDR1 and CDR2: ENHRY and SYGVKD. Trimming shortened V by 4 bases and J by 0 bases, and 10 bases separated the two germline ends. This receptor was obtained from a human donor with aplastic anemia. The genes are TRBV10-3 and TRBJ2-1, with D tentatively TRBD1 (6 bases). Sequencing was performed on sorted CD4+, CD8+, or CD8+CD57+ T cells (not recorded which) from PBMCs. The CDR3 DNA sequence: TGTGCCATCAGTGGGACAGCTAGCTCCTACAATGAGCAGTTCTTC. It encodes CAISGTASSYNEQFF.